This TCR beta chain originates from a study of blood T cell repertoires in COVID-19 (dated by TCRdb to between 2020 and 2021). A note on the overall study: Samples from collaborators originated in the United States, Italy and Spain and spanned both the acute and convalescent phases of COVID-19. The prospective study material was composed of cDNA or gDNA derived from T cells, B-cell-depleted T cells, or PBMCs. Deeply sampled blood TCRbeta repertoires from subjects exposed to, actively infected with, or recovered from COVID-19 were included in the dataset. The repertoires were released in a freely available public database meant as a resource for research on the immune response to SARS-CoV-2. The samples were drawn from two sources: the first 160 participants of the ongoing ImmuneRACE study, and 950 to 1,500 subjects contributed by 6 global collaborators. The sample metadata nearly always contained a de-identified subject ID, COVID-19 status, age in years and sex. Where HLA class I and class II types were available, the types were taken from metadata supplied by the sample provider, not from assay-based typing. Study-wide conclusions, independent of this receptor: The quantity of clinical and demographic metadata differed by source and by participant and was supplied without curation.

As regards this clone: What antigen it recognizes has not been identified. Per-nucleotide qualities are absent, and no much larger clonotype sits a single base away.

TCRbeta CDR3 regions were amplified from genomic DNA by means of the immunoSEQ Assay, a bias-controlled multiplex PCR. Per the authors' processing: Nucleated cell counts per sample were estimated from amplification of reference gene primers within the assay. To quantify the absolute abundance of each unique TCRbeta CDR3 rearrangement, sequence reads were collapsed and filtered. Productive Simpson clonality was computed per sample as the square root of Simpson's diversity index over productive rearrangements. TCRdb provides this immuneACCESS table in a form limited to in-frame rearrangements. Some clones are lacking; in checked studies, under half of them reflect an unresolved V gene, and why the rest are absent is not known. The V and J calls and clone size were taken over from that table, and D and trimming were inferred from the DNA. Across this sample there are about 58,000 clones, with around 89% seen only once. The ten most abundant clones make up around 15% of the sample.

Whole blood was collected in K2EDTA tubes by collaborating institutions according to the institutions' own protocols. Collaborator samples were shipped for TCRbeta analysis as frozen whole blood, isolated PBMCs, or DNA extracted from either sample type. The sequence derives from a woman aged 55-69 years with active COVID-19. Sequences were obtained from peripheral blood.

CDR3 region: CASRRTGEETQYF. The sequenced DNA is TGTGCCAGCAGGAGGACAGGAGAAGAGACCCAGTACTTC. The chain employs TRBV7-3 and TRBJ2-5, with 7 bases aligning to TRBD1. For this chain, trimming is 6 bases at the V end and 3 bases at the J end, and the number of junction bases without a gene match is 4. Reading the germline V gene gives CDR1 SGHTA and CDR2 FQGTGA. Including cysteine and phenylalanine, the CDR3 has 13 amino acids. The retained sequence is limited to the CDR3, 39 bases, with the frame set at the first base. With the portions outside the CDR3 filled from the reference TRBV7-3 and TRBJ2-5 genes, the complete variable region becomes GAGVSQTPSNKVTEKGKYVELRCDPISGHTALYWYRQSLGQGPEFLIYFQGTGAADDSGLPNDRFFAVRPEGSVSTLKIQRTERGDSAVYLCASRRTGEETQYFGPGTRLLVL.